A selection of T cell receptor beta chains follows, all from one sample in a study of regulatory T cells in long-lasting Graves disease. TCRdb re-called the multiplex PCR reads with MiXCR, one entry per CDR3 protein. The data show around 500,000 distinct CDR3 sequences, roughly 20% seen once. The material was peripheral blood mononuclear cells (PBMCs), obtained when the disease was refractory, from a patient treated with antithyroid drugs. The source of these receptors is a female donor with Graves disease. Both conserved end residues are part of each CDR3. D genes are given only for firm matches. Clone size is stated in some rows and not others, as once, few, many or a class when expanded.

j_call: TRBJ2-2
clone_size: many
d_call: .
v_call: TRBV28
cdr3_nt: TGTGCCAGCAGTTTAATATACAGGGCGAACACCGGGGAGCTGTTTTTT
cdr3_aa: CASSLIYRANTGELFF

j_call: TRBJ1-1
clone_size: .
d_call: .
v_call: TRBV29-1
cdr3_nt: TGCAGCGTTGAAGGAGAGGCCACTGAAGCTTTCTTT
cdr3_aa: CSVEGEATEAFF

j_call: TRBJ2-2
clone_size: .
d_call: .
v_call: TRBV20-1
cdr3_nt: TGCAGTGTACGCCTCGCGAACACCGGGGAGCTGTTTTTT
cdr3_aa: CSVRLANTGELFF

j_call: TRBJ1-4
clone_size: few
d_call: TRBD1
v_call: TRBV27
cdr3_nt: TGTGCCAGCAGTTTAAAAGGGACAGCTGCAACTAATGAAAAACTGTTTTTT
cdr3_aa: CASSLKGTAATNEKLFF

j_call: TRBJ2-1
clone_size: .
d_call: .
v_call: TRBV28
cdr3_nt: TGTGCCAGCAGTTTAGATCAGGGGGGATACAATGAGCAGTTCTTC
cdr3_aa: CASSLDQGGYNEQFF

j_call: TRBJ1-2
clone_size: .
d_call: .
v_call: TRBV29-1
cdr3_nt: TGCAGCGTGGGTCCTAGCAGGGGCTATGGCTACACCTTC
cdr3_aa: CSVGPSRGYGYTF

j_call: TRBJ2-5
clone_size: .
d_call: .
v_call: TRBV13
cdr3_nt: TGTGCCAGCAGCTTGAACCGTCTATCAGACGGGACCCAGTACTTC
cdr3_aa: CASSLNRLSDGTQYF

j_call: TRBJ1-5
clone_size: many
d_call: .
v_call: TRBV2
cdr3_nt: TGTGCCAGCAGTGACCCAGGGTCGGTAGGACAGCCCCAGCATTTT
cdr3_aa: CASSDPGSVGQPQHF

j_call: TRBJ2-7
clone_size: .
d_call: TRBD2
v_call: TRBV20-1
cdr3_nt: TGCAGTGCTACCGGACTAGCGGGAGTCTACGAGCAGTACTTC
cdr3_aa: CSATGLAGVYEQYF

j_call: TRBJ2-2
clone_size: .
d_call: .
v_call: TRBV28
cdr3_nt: TGTGCCAGCAGTTCCGGGGGGCAAAGCACCGGGGAGCTGTTTTTT
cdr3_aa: CASSSGGQSTGELFF

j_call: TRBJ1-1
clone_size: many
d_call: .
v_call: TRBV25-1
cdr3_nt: TGTGCCAGCAGTGAATATTCGGGACGGAACACTGAAGCTTTCTTT
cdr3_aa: CASSEYSGRNTEAFF

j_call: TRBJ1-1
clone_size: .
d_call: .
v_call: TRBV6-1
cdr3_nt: TGTGCCAGCAGTCACAGGGAAAATTCTGAAGCTTCCTTT
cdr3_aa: CASSHRENSEASF

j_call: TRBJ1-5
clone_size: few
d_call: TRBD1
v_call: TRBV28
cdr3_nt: TGTGCCAGCAGTCCGCTCGCAGGGGGACAGCCCCAGCATTTT
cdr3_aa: CASSPLAGGQPQHF

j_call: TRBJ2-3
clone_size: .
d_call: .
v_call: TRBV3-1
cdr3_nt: TGTGCCAGCAGCCAAGAGTGGCGGGACCTCACAGATACGCAGTATTTT
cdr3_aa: CASSQEWRDLTDTQYF

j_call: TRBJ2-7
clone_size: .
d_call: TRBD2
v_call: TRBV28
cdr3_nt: TGTGCCAGCAGCCCGTTAGGGCGGGAGGGATACCACGAGCAGTACTTC
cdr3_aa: CASSPLGREGYHEQYF